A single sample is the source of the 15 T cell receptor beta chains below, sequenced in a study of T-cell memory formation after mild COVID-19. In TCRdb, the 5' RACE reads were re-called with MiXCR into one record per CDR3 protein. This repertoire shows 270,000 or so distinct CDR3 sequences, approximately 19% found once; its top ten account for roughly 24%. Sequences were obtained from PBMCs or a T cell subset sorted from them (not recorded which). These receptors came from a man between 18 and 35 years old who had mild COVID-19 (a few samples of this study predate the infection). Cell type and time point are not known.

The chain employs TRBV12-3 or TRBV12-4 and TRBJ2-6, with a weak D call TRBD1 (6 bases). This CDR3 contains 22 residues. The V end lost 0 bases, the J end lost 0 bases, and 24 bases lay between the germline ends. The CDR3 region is CASSLALRGTIEPYSGANVLTF. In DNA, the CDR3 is TGTGCCAGCAGTTTAGCGCTGAGGGGGACGATAGAGCCGTACTCTGGGGCCAACGTCCTGACTTTC.

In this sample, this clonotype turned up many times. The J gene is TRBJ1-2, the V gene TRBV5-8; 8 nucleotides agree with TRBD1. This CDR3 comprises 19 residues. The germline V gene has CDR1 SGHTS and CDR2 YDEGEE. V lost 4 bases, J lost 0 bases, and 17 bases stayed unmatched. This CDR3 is CASSPRLDRGRVANYGYTF. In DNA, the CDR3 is TGTGCCAGCAGCCCTAGACTCGACAGGGGCCGAGTTGCTAACTATGGCTACACCTTC.

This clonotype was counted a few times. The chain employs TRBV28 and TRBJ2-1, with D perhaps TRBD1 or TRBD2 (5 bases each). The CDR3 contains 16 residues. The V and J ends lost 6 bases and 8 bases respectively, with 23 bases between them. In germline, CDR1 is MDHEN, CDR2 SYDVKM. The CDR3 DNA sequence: TGTGCCAGCAGGGGGACGGAGAGAGGGTTAGGAGATGAGCAGTTCTTC. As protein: CASRGTERGLGDEQFF.

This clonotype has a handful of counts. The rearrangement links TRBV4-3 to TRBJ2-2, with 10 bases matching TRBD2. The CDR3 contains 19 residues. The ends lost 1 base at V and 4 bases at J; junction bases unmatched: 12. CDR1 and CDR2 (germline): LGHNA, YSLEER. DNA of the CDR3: TGCGCCAGCAGCCAAGTGGAAACGCGGCTAGCGGGGGTCACCGGGGAGCTGTTTTTT. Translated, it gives CASSQVETRLAGVTGELFF.

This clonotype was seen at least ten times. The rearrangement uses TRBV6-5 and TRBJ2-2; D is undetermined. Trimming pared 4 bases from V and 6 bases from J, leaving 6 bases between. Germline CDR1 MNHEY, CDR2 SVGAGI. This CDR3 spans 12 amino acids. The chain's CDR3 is CASSLVPGELFF. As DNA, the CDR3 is TGTGCCAGCAGTTTGGTCCCCGGGGAGCTGTTTTTT.

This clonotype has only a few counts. CDR3: CASSLQEAHTEAFF. The CDR3 DNA is TGTGCCAGCAGTTTACAGGAAGCCCACACTGAAGCTTTCTTT. This chain uses TRBV12-3 or TRBV12-4 with TRBJ1-1; no clear D gene. This CDR3 region has 14 residues. Trimming shortened V by 2 bases and J by 3 bases, and 10 bases separated the two germline ends.

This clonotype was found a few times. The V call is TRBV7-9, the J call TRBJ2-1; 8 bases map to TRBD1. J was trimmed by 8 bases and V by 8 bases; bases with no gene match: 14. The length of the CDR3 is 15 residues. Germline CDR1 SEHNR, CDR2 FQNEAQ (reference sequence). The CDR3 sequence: CASSRGQSLSYEQFF. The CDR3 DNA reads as TGTGCCAGCTCCAGGGGGCAGTCTCTATCCTATGAGCAGTTCTTC.

The CDR3 here is CASSYSAGANTGELFF. As DNA, the CDR3 is TGTGCCAGCAGTTACTCTGCCGGGGCGAACACCGGGGAGCTGTTTTTT. This chain connects TRBV6-5 to TRBJ2-2, with D possibly TRBD2 on 5 matching bases. The CDR3 contains 16 residues. The germline V gene encodes CDR1 MNHEY and CDR2 SVGAGI. The V gene lost 0 bases and the J gene lost 0 bases, with 8 bases spanning the gap.

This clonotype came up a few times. The CDR3 sequence: CASSTNGGKQFF. CDR3 coding DNA: TGTGCCAGCAGTACTAACGGGGGGAAGCAGTTCTTC. V gene TRBV27 combines with J gene TRBJ2-1; 7 nucleotides align to TRBD2. CDR3 length: 12 residues. CDR1 is MNHEY and CDR2 is SMNVEV in the germline V gene (reference sequence). V lost 5 bases to trimming and J lost 11 bases; unmatched junction nucleotides: 6.

CDR3 sequence reads: CSARDRGYNYGYTF. Here the CDR3 DNA reads TGCAGTGCTAGAGATCGGGGTTACAACTATGGCTACACCTTC. The rearrangement joins TRBV20-1 to TRBJ1-2, with D uncertain. V was shortened by 0 bases and J by 2 bases, with 10 bases between the two germline ends. The CDR3 runs 14 residues. Per the germline V gene, CDR1 is DFQATT and CDR2 is SNEGSKA (reference sequence).

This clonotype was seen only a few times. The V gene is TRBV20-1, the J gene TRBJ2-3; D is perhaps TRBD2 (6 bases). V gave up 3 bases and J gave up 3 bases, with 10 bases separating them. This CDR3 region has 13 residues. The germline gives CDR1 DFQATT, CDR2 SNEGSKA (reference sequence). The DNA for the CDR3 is TGCAGTGCTAGCGGGGACTCAACAGATACGCAGTATTTT. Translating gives CSASGDSTDTQYF.

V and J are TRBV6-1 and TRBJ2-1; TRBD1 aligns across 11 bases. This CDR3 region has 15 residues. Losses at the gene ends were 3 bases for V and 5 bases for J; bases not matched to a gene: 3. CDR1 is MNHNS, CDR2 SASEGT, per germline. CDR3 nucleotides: TGTGCCAGCAGTGAGGACAGGGGGCACCACAATGAGCAGTTCTTC. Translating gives CASSEDRGHHNEQFF.

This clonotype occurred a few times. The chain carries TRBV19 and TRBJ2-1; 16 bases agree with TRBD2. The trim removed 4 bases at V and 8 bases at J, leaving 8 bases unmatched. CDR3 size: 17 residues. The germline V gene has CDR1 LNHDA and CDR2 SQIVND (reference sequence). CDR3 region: CASSTPLGLAGGHEQFF. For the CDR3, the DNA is TGTGCCAGTAGTACCCCTCTGGGACTAGCGGGGGGGCATGAGCAGTTCTTC.

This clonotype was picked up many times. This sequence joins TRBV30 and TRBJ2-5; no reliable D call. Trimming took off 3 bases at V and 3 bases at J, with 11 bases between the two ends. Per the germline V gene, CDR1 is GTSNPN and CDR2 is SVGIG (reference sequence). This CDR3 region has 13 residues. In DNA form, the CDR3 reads TGTGCCTGGAGAGGCGCAGCTGAAGAGACCCAGTACTTC. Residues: CAWRGAAEETQYF.

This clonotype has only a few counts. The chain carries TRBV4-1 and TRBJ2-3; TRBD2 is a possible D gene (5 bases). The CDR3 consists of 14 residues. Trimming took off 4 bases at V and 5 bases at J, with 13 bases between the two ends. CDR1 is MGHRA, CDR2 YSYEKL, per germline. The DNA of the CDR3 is TGCGCCAGCAGCCCTACCGGGAATTTAGATACGCAGTATTTT. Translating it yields CASSPTGNLDTQYF.